In its sample, the clone carrying this T cell receptor (beta chain) was seen a few times. As yet, its antigen is unknown. This entry belongs to a study of CD8 T cells in ankylosing spondylitis. Study observations and caveats: Previously reported in reactive arthritis synovial fluid and blood were some of the motif variants. Made up of about eight highly homologous variants, a TCR beta motif appeared characteristic of ankylosing spondylitis blood. Disease-linked clones reportedly showed significant enrichment in matched ankylosing spondylitis synovial fluid.

Using quantitative 5'-RACE with molecular barcodes, the authors made TCR beta libraries. TCRdb called the 5' RACE reads again in MiXCR, with one record for every CDR3 protein. In the table there are hundreds of thousands of distinct CDR3 sequences, 12% of which are singletons. The CDR3 has 16 residues. The V end was cut by 0 bases, the J end by 0 bases, with 10 bases between. In germline, CDR1 is SGHRS, CDR2 YFSETQ. The TCR originated in a male donor with ankylosing spondylitis. This chain connects TRBV5-1 to TRBJ1-5, with a possible D match to TRBD1 (6 bases). Sequenced sample: blood, either unsorted or a sorted T cell fraction (not recorded which). In DNA, the CDR3 is TGCGCCAGCAGCTTGGCCCCAGGGGTTAGCAATCAGCCCCAGCATTTT. Translated: CASSLAPGVSNQPQHF.